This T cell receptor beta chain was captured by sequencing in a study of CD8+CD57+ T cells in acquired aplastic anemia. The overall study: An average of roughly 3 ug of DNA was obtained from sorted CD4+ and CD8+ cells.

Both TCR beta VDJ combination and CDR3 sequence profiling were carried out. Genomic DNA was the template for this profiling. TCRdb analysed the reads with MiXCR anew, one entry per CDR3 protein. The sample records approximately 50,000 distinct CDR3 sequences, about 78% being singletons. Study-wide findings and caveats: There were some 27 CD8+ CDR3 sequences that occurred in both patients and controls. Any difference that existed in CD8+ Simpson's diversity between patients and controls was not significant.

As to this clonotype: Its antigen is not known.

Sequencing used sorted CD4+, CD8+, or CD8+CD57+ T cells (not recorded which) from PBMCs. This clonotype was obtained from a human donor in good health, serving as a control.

Here the CDR3 DNA reads TGTGCCAGCAGGTGGGACTCTGGCGGGGAGCTGTTTTTT. It yields the protein CASRWDSGGELFF. The chain recombines TRBV2 with TRBJ2-2, with TRBD2 as a possible D gene (6 bases). Trimming cost V 6 bases and J 7 bases, with 12 bases left between them. Germline V gene lookup returns CDR1 SNHLY and CDR2 FYNNEI. The CDR3 loop spans 13 amino acids.